These 12 T cell receptor beta chains came from one sample sequenced in a study of early T cells in non-severe SARS-CoV-2 infection. One entry per CDR3 protein, called by TCRdb with MiXCR from the 5' RACE reads. This table holds 60,000 to 65,000 distinct CDR3 sequences, approximately 8.8% found once. Here the sequenced sample was whole blood, taken at baseline. Source of these receptors: an adult who was a healthcare worker with PCR-confirmed SARS-CoV-2 infection or an uninfected control (not recorded which).

This clonotype came up many times. The V gene is TRBV9, the J gene TRBJ2-3, with D uncertain. Germline V lookup: CDR1 SGDLS, CDR2 YYNGEE. This CDR3 has 12 amino acids. V was cut by 1 base and J by 4 bases, with 4 bases left in between. The CDR3 nucleotides are TGTGCCAGCAGCGTACGTGCAGATACGCAGTATTTT. It encodes CASSVRADTQYF.

The chain employs TRBV5-4 and TRBJ2-7, with D uncertain. This CDR3 has 15 residues. Trimming cost V 5 bases and J 6 bases, with 21 bases left between them. Per germline, CDR1 SGHNT and CDR2 YYREEE (reference sequence). CDR3 in DNA: TGTGCCAGCAGATCCGAACGATATGTCTCGAGCGAGCAGTACTTC. It yields the protein CASRSERYVSSEQYF.

This clonotype was recorded at least ten times. The chain recombines TRBV5-1 with TRBJ1-5, with a possible D match to TRBD1 (6 bases). V gave up 0 bases and J gave up 7 bases, with 14 bases separating them. This CDR3 is 15 amino acids long. Germline lookup yields CDR1 SGHRS and CDR2 YFSETQ. In nucleotides, the CDR3 is TGCGCCAGCAGCTTGGCCGGGGCAGGGGCCCAGCCCCAGCATTTT. Translated: CASSLAGAGAQPQHF.

This clonotype was counted ten times or more. The chain joins TRBV19 to TRBJ2-4; D is unresolved. The V and J ends lost 3 bases and 0 bases respectively, with 9 bases between them. From germline, CDR1 is LNHDA and CDR2 SQIVND (reference sequence). The CDR3 length is 15 residues. CDR3 residues: CASSIGHIAKNIQYF. The CDR3 region has the DNA TGTGCCAGTAGTATTGGGCACATAGCCAAAAACATTCAGTACTTC. Looking up the rest from reference TRBV19 and TRBJ2-4 gives the full variable domain: DGGITQSPKYLFRKEGQNVTLSCEQNLNHDAMYWYRQDPGQGLRLIYYSQIVNDFQKGDIAEGYSVSREKKESFPLTVTSAQKNPTAFYLCASSIGHIAKNIQYFGAGTRLSVL.

Sample share makes this clonotype medium-sized (0.01 to 0.1%). In DNA, the CDR3 is TGTGCCAGCAGCTTATCCCTCCCAGATACGCAGTATTTT. It codes for CASSLSLPDTQYF. The rearrangement joins TRBV7-2 to TRBJ2-3; D call uncertain. Trimming removed 2 bases from V and 4 bases from J, with 7 bases in between. The CDR3 has 13 amino acids. Germline V gene data show CDR1 as SGHTA and CDR2 as FQGNSA. The entire variable domain, with the rest obtained from reference TRBV7-2 and TRBJ2-3, is as follows: GAGVSQSPSNKVTEKGKDVELRCDPISGHTALYWYRQSLGQGLEFLIYFQGNSAPDKSGLPSDRFSAERTGGSVSTLTIQRTQQEDSAVYLCASSLSLPDTQYFGPGTRLTVL.

This clonotype is medium-sized by share. V is TRBV18 and J is TRBJ1-1; 9 nucleotides align to TRBD1. In germline, CDR1 is KGHSH, CDR2 LQKENI. The CDR3 sequence is 16 residues long. J was trimmed by 4 bases and V by 0 bases; bases with no gene match: 6. CDR3 DNA sequence: TGTGCCAGCTCACCACCGTTACAGGGGGCGCCCACTGAAGCTTTCTTT. It codes for CASSPPLQGAPTEAFF.

This clonotype showed up many times. The chain couples TRBV27 to TRBJ2-3; unclear D gene. The CDR3 is 15 amino acids. V gave up 3 bases and J gave up 0 bases, with 10 bases separating them. Germline assignment: CDR1 MNHEY and CDR2 SMNVEV (reference sequence). As DNA, the CDR3 is TGTGCCAGCAGTTTCGTGGGTACTAGCACAGATACGCAGTATTTT. Translated, it gives CASSFVGTSTDTQYF.

Ten or more counts support this clonotype. The J gene is TRBJ2-7, the V gene TRBV2; the match to TRBD1 covers 9 bases. CDR1 and CDR2 from the germline V gene are SNHLY and FYNNEI. The CDR3 runs to 14 residues. Unmatched junction bases numbered 6, after V lost 6 bases and J lost 3 bases. This chain's CDR3 is CASRLGQGIYEQYF. The DNA of the CDR3 is TGTGCCAGCAGATTGGGACAGGGCATCTACGAGCAGTACTTC.

This chain connects TRBV5-1 to TRBJ2-3; 8 positions match TRBD1. V lost 5 bases and J lost 1; bases outside the gene matches: 6. CDR1 SGHRS and CDR2 YFSETQ come from the germline V gene. The CDR3 sequence is 15 residues long. CDR3 in amino acids: CASRESGGGTDTQYF. CDR3 coding DNA: TGCGCCAGCAGGGAATCAGGGGGCGGCACAGATACGCAGTATTTT.

The sample holds a few counts of this clonotype. J is TRBJ2-7 and V is TRBV20-1; D not resolved. Germline V gene sequence: CDR1 DFQATT, CDR2 SNEGSKA (reference sequence). This CDR3 contains 11 residues. The V end was cut by 3 bases, the J end by 6 bases, with 9 bases between. CDR3 sequence: CSARSPGEQYF. The CDR3 DNA is TGCAGTGCTAGGTCTCCTGGCGAGCAGTACTTC.

This clonotype was seen many times. This sequence joins TRBV7-6 and TRBJ1-6; D is uncertain. V gave up 2 bases and J gave up 6 bases, with 11 bases separating them. This CDR3 is 15 amino acids long. Germline V lookup: CDR1 SGHVS, CDR2 FNYEAQ. The CDR3 DNA reads as TGTGCCAGCAGCTTAATTTCGGACGCTAATTCACCCCTCCACTTT. Protein: CASSLISDANSPLHF.

This chain links TRBV19 with TRBJ2-6; D remains unclear. V was clipped by 9 bases and J by 0 bases, with 12 bases between them. The germline CDR1 and CDR2 sequences are LNHDA and SQIVND (reference sequence). CDR3 length: 15 residues. This CDR3 reads CASKTGYSGANVLTF. CDR3 sequence (DNA): TGTGCCAGCAAGACCGGGTACTCTGGGGCCAACGTCCTGACTTTC.